These 3 T cell receptor beta chains were sequenced from one sample in a study of spatial heterogeneity in lung cancer. Whole-study findings and limits: Counts of expanded alpha and beta TCRs within tumors tracked the tumor nonsynonymous mutation count.

One entry per CDR3 protein, called by TCRdb with MiXCR from the 5' RACE reads. The table records 4,000 to 5,500 distinct CDR3 sequences, roughly an eighth of them present only once. No antigen has been assigned to these receptors. Time point described: sample taken at primary tumor resection. This sample comprised lung tumor tissue, obtained at surgery. The receptor source for this set is a male donor with early-stage non-small cell lung cancer.

In regard to this clonotype: This beta chain is an unintended read in a library built for alpha chains; its size means little. The V call is TRBV29-1, the J call TRBJ2-1; TRBD2 matches at 14 bases. The CDR3 covers 16 residues. Per germline, CDR1 SQVTM and CDR2 ANQGSEA. The V gene end was trimmed by 3 bases and the J gene end by 0 bases; junction bases not matched to a gene: 1. The CDR3 coding sequence is TGCAGCGTTGAGGGGACTAGCGGGAGCTCCTACAATGAGCAGTTCTTC. Its translation: CSVEGTSGSSYNEQFF.

This clonotype was detected ten times or more. The size of this beta chain means little, since it is a stray read in a library made for alpha chains. This sequence joins TRBV27 and TRBJ2-2; unclear D gene. Germline V CDR1 and CDR2: MNHEY, SMNVEV (reference sequence). Deletions cut 6 bases from V and 4 bases from J, with 9 bases between. This CDR3 is built from 13 residues. The CDR3 DNA is TGTGCCAGCAGAATTACCGGCACCGGGGAGCTGTTTTTT. Encoded protein: CASRITGTGELFF.

This clonotype was observed many times. This beta chain came through as a stray read in a library set up for alpha chains, and its size says little. The rearrangement uses TRBV3-1 and TRBJ2-7, with a possible D match to TRBD2 (6 bases). Between the trimmed V and J ends, which lost 3 bases and 5 bases, there was a span of 26 bases. CDR3 size: 18 residues. Germline CDR1 LGHDT, CDR2 YNNKEL (reference sequence). The CDR3 DNA reads as TGTGCCAGCAGCCAGGACCCCTCCTTACTCGGGACTTCCGACGAGCAGTACTTC. Translated: CASSQDPSLLGTSDEQYF.